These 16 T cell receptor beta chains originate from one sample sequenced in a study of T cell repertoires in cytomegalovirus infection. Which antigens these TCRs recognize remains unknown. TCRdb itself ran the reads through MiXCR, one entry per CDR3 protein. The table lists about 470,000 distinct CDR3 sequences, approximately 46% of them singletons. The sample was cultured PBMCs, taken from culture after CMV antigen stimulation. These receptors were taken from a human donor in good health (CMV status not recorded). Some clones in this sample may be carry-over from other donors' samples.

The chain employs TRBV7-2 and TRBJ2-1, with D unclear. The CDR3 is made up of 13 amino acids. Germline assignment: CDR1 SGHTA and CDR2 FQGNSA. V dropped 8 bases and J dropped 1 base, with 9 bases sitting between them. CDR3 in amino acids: CASQLRSYNEQFF. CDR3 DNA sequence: TGTGCCAGCCAACTCCGTTCCTACAATGAGCAGTTCTTC.

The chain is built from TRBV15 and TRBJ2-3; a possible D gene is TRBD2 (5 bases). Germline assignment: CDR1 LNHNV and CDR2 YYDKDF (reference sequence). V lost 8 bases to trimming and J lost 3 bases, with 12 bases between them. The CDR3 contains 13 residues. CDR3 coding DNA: TGTGCCACCGGAGCGGCGAGGACAGATACGCAGTATTTT. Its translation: CATGAARTDTQYF.

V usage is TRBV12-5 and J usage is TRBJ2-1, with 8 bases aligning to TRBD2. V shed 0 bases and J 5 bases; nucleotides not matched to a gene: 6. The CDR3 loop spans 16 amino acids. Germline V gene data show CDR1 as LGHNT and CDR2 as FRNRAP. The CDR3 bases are TGTGCTAGTGGTTTGGTCGCTAGCGGGTTCCACAATGAGCAGTTCTTC. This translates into CASGLVASGFHNEQFF. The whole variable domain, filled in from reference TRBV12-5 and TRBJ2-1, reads DARVTQTPRHKVTEMGQEVTMRCQPILGHNTVFWYRQTMMQGLELLAYFRNRAPLDDSGMPKDRFSAEMPDATLATLKIQPSEPRDSAVYFCASGLVASGFHNEQFFGPGTRLTVL.

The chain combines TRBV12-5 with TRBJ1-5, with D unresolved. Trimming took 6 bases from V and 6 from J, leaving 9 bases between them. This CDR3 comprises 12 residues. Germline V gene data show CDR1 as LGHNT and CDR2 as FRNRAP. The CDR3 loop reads CASGRDVQPQHF. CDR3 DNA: TGTGCTAGTGGCCGGGATGTTCAGCCCCAGCATTTT. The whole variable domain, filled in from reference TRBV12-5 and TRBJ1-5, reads DARVTQTPRHKVTEMGQEVTMRCQPILGHNTVFWYRQTMMQGLELLAYFRNRAPLDDSGMPKDRFSAEMPDATLATLKIQPSEPRDSAVYFCASGRDVQPQHFGDGTRLSIL.

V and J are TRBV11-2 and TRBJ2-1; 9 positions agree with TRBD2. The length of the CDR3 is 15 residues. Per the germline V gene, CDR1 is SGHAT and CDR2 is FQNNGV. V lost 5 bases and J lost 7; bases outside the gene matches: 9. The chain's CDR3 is CASSPLLAGTNEQFF. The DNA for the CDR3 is TGTGCCAGCAGCCCCCTGCTAGCGGGGACAAATGAGCAGTTCTTC.

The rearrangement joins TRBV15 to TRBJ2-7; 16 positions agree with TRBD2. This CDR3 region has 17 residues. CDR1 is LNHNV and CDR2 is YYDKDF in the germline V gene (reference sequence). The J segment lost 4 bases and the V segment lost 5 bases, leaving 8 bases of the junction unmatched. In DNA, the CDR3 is TGTGCCACCAGCTGGGGACTAGCGGGAGGGTTCGGGTACGAGCAGTACTTC. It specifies CATSWGLAGGFGYEQYF.

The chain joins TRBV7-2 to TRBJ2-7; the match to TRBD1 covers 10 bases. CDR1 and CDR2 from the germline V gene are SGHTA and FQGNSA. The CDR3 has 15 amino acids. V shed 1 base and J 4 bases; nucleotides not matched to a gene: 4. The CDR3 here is CASSLVGQGGYEQYF. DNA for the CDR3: TGTGCCAGCAGCTTAGTCGGACAGGGGGGGTACGAGCAGTACTTC.

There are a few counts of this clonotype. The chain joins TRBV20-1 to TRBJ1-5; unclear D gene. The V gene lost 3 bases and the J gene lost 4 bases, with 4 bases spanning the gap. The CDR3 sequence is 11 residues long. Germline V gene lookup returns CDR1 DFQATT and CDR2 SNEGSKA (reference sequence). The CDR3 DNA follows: TGCAGTGCTAGCCTTAATCAGCCCCAGCATTTT. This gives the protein CSASLNQPQHF.

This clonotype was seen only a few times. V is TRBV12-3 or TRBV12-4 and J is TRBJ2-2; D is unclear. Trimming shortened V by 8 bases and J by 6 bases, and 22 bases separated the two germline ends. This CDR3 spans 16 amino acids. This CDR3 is CASGIYNPITPGELFF. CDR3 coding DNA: TGTGCCAGCGGAATTTACAATCCGATAACTCCCGGGGAGCTGTTTTTT.

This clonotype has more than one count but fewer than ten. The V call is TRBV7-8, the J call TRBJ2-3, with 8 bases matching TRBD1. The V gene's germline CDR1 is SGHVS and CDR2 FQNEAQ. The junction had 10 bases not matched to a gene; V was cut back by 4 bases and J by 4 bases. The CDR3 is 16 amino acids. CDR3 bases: TGTGCCAGCAGCTCCCGGACAGGGAGGCCGGCAGATACGCAGTATTTT. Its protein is CASSSRTGRPADTQYF. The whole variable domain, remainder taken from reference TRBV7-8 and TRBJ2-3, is GAGVSQSPRYKVAKRGQDVALRCDPISGHVSLFWYQQALGQGPEFLTYFQNEAQLDKSGLPSDRFFAERPEGSVSTLKIQRTQQEDSAVYLCASSSRTGRPADTQYFGPGTRLTVL.

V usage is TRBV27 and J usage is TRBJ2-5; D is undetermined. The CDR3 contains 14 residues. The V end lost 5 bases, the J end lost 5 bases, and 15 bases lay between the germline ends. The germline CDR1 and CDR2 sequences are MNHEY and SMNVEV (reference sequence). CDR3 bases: TGTGCCAGCAGTCGCGCCCGGTTGGCGGAGACCCAGTACTTC. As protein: CASSRARLAETQYF.

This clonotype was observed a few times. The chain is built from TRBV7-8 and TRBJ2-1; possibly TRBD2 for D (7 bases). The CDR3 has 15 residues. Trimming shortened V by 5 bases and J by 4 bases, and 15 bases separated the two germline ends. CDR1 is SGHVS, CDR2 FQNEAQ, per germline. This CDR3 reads CASSTRGAWYNEQFF. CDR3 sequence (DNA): TGTGCCAGCAGCACCCGGGGGGCCTGGTACAATGAGCAGTTCTTC.

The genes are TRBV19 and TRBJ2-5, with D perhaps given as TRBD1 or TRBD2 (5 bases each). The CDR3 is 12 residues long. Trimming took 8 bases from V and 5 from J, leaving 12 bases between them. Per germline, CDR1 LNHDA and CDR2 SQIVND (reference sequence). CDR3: CASSMRGETQYF. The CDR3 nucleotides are TGTGCCAGTTCGATGAGGGGCGAGACCCAGTACTTC. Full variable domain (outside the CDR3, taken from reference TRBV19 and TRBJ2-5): DGGITQSPKYLFRKEGQNVTLSCEQNLNHDAMYWYRQDPGQGLRLIYYSQIVNDFQKGDIAEGYSVSREKKESFPLTVTSAQKNPTAFYLCASSMRGETQYFGPGTRLLVL.

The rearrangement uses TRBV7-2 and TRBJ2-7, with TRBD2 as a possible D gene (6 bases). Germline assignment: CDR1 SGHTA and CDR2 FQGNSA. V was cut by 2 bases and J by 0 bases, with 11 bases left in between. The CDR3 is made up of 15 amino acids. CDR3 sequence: CASSLIGRDSYEQYF. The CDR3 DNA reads TGTGCCAGCAGCTTAATCGGGCGGGACTCCTACGAGCAGTACTTC. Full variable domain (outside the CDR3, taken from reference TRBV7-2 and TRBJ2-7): GAGVSQSPSNKVTEKGKDVELRCDPISGHTALYWYRQSLGQGLEFLIYFQGNSAPDKSGLPSDRFSAERTGGSVSTLTIQRTQQEDSAVYLCASSLIGRDSYEQYFGPGTRLTVT.

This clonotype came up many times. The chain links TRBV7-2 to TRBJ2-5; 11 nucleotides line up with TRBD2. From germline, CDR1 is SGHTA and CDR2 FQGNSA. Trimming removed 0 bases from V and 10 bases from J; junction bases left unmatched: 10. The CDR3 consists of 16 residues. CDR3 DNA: TGTGCCAGCAGCTTAGCAGCTAGCGGGGGGACTACCCGCCAGTACTTC. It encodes CASSLAASGGTTRQYF.

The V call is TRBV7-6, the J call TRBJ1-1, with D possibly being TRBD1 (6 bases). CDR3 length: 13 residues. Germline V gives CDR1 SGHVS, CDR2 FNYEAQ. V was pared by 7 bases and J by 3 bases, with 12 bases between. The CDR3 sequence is CASTGGRHTEAFF. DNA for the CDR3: TGTGCCAGCACCGGGGGCCGCCACACTGAAGCTTTCTTT.